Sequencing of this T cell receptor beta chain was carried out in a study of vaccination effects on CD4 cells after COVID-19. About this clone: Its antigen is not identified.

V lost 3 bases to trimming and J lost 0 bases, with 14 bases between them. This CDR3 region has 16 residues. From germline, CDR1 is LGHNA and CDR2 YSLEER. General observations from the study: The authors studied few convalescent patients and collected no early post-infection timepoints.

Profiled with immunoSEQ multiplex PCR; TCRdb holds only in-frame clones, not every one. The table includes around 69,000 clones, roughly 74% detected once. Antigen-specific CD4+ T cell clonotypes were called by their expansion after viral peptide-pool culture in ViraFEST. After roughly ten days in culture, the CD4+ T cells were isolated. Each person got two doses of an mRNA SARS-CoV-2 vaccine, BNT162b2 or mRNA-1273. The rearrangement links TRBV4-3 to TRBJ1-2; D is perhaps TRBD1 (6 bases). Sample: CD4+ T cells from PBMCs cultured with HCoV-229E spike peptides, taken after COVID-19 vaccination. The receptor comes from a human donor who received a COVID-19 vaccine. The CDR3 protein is CASSQGIGTTNYGYTF. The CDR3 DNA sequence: TGCGCCAGCAGCCAGGGAATCGGGACAACTAACTATGGCTACACCTTC.